This entry lists 11 T cell receptor beta chains sequenced from one sample in a study of graft-versus-host responses after intestinal transplantation. This table comes from immunoSEQ multiplex PCR, and its TCRdb copy is limited to in-frame clones, with some not included. This sample has around 18,000 clones, with 82% found just once. This sample comprised PBMCs, obtained 14 days after transplant. These receptor sequences come from a human patient who received an intestinal transplant, so some T cells may come from the graft donor.

This chain joins TRBV19 and TRBJ2-7, with D possibly TRBD2 on 6 matching bases. This CDR3 has 14 residues. Germline assignment: CDR1 LNHDA and CDR2 SQIVND (reference sequence). V lost 8 bases and J 6 bases, leaving 20 bases between the germline ends. DNA for the CDR3: TGTGCCAGTGGGGACCAGGGAGGTTTGAGCGAGCAGTACTTC. Translating it yields CASGDQGGLSEQYF. The full variable domain, its missing parts supplied by reference TRBV19 and TRBJ2-7, is DGGITQSPKYLFRKEGQNVTLSCEQNLNHDAMYWYRQDPGQGLRLIYYSQIVNDFQKGDIAEGYSVSREKKESFPLTVTSAQKNPTAFYLCASGDQGGLSEQYFGPGTRLTVT.

The CDR3 region has the DNA TGTGCCAGCAGCTTAGGGGTCGGGGAGCTGTTTTTT. This sequence encodes CASSLGVGELFF. The V and J genes are TRBV27 and TRBJ2-2; weak D call: TRBD1 (5 bases). Trimming took 6 bases from V and 7 from J, leaving 9 bases between them. Germline V gene lookup returns CDR1 MNHEY and CDR2 SMNVEV (reference sequence). There are 12 residues in the CDR3.

This sequence joins TRBV19 and TRBJ1-2; a possible D gene is TRBD1 (5 bases). CDR1 and CDR2 (germline): LNHDA, SQIVND (reference sequence). The CDR3 consists of 13 residues. V was cut by 1 base and J by 8 bases, with 11 bases left in between. DNA of the CDR3: TGTGCCAGTAGTATAGCAGGGCACGAGGGCTACACCTTC. Its translation: CASSIAGHEGYTF.

The chain is built from TRBV15 and TRBJ2-3, with 11 bases that match TRBD2. The V gene end was trimmed by 4 bases and the J gene end by 6 bases; junction bases not matched to a gene: 12. Germline CDR1 LNHNV, CDR2 YYDKDF (reference sequence). The CDR3 consists of 17 residues. CDR3 nucleotides: TGTGCCACCAGCAAACTAGCGGGGGTTTTTTTTTGGGATACGCAGTATTTT. Amino acid sequence: CATSKLAGVFFWDTQYF.

The chain joins TRBV6-1 to TRBJ1-1; 8 bases align to TRBD1. The CDR3 runs 16 residues. Per germline, CDR1 MNHNS and CDR2 SASEGT. With 0 bases clipped from V and 0 bases from J, the junction kept 3 bases outside the gene matches. The CDR3, as DNA: TGTGCCAGCAGTGAAGCGCGCAGGGGGCTGAACACTGAAGCTTTCTTT. Its translation: CASSEARRGLNTEAFF.

The CDR3 here is CASSQAVDWTDTQYF. CDR3 nucleotide sequence: TGTGCCAGCAGCCAAGCCGTCGACTGGACAGATACGCAGTATTTT. V is TRBV4-2 and J is TRBJ2-3; D not resolved. Trimming left V 1 base short and J 3 bases short, with 11 bases between. The CDR3 is 15 residues long. Germline CDR1 is LGHNA and CDR2 is YNFKEQ.

The chain couples TRBV11-2 to TRBJ2-7; 8 bases align to TRBD2. V was clipped by 0 bases and J by 4 bases; unmatched bases: 2. The germline V gene has CDR1 SGHAT and CDR2 FQNNGV. The CDR3 has 14 amino acids. The CDR3 is CASSLELAVYEQYF. CDR3 sequence (DNA): TGTGCCAGCAGCTTAGAACTAGCGGTTTACGAGCAGTACTTC.

The chain is built from TRBV9 and TRBJ1-2; the match to TRBD1 covers 8 bases. CDR1 and CDR2 (germline): SGDLS, YYNGEE. J lost 0 bases, V lost 3 bases, and 7 bases had no gene match. This CDR3 has 16 residues. CDR3 in DNA: TGTGCCAGCAGCGACCGACAGGGGCGCGCTAACTATGGCTACACCTTC. Translating gives CASSDRQGRANYGYTF.

The rearrangement uses TRBV7-9 and TRBJ2-7, with D perhaps matching TRBD2 (5 bases). V was shortened by 5 bases and J by 0 bases, with 14 bases between the two germline ends. CDR3 length equals 15 residues. Per germline, CDR1 SEHNR and CDR2 FQNEAQ (reference sequence). CDR3: CASSGGARSSYEQYF. In nucleotides, the CDR3 is TGTGCCAGCAGCGGAGGCGCGAGGAGCTCCTACGAGCAGTACTTC.

This rearrangement joins TRBV7-2 to TRBJ1-5; D might be TRBD1 (6 bases). The germline V and J ends were trimmed by 2 bases and 6 bases, with 11 bases remaining between them. CDR3 size: 14 residues. Germline V lookup: CDR1 SGHTA, CDR2 FQGNSA. The CDR3, as DNA: TGTGCCAGCAGCTTAAGCGGGGGGGCTCAGCCCCAGCATTTT. Protein sequence: CASSLSGGAQPQHF.

This chain connects TRBV19 to TRBJ2-1, with 8 bases lining up with TRBD1. This CDR3 region has 14 residues. The V gene end was trimmed by 1 base and the J gene end by 6 bases; junction bases not matched to a gene: 2. Germline V gene data show CDR1 as LNHDA and CDR2 as SQIVND (reference sequence). The CDR3 region has the DNA TGTGCCAGTAGTATAGTACAGGGGGTCAATGAGCAGTTCTTC. Translation: CASSIVQGVNEQFF.